These 27 T cell receptor beta chains share one sample of origin, sequenced in a study of cytomegalovirus exposure and HLA in healthy donors. Assay used: immunoSEQ multiplex PCR; TCRdb lists only in-frame clones, some missing. The sample shows some 66,000 clones, approximately 97% of them seen only once. The material sequenced was PBMCs. The origin of the receptors is a woman in her late teens or twenties in good health and CMV-seropositive.

The rearrangement uses TRBV28 and TRBJ2-3; 8 nucleotides match TRBD1. Losses at the gene ends were 6 bases for V and 0 bases for J; bases not matched to a gene: 2. Germline V gene lookup returns CDR1 MDHEN and CDR2 SYDVKM. The CDR3 runs to 14 residues. The CDR3 nucleotides read TGTGCCAGCAGGAGGACAGGGAGCACAGATACGCAGTATTTT. Its protein product is CASRRTGSTDTQYF. The whole variable domain, remainder taken from reference TRBV28 and TRBJ2-3, is DVKVTQSSRYLVKRTGEKVFLECVQDMDHENMFWYRQDPGLGLRLIYFSYDVKMKEKGDIPEGYSVSREKKERFSLILESASTNQTSMYLCASRRTGSTDTQYFGPGTRLTVL.

This clone was seen just once. V usage is TRBV7-9 and J usage is TRBJ1-1; no clear D gene. Germline lookup yields CDR1 SEHNR and CDR2 FQNEAQ (reference sequence). The CDR3 runs to 12 residues. Deletions cut 1 base from V and 10 bases from J, with 10 bases between. The CDR3 loop is CASSLELGVAFF. The DNA for the CDR3 is TGTGCCAGCAGCTTAGAATTGGGCGTAGCTTTCTTT.

The rearrangement joins TRBV30 to TRBJ2-7, with D perhaps matching TRBD2 (6 bases). Germline V gene data show CDR1 as GTSNPN and CDR2 as SVGIG (reference sequence). This CDR3 is built from 16 residues. V shed 1 base and J shed 2 bases, with 18 bases lying between them. CDR3 in amino acids: CAWSARLAPKTYEQYF. The CDR3 nucleotides are TGTGCCTGGAGTGCCCGGCTAGCGCCGAAAACCTACGAGCAGTACTTC. Filled out from reference TRBV30 and TRBJ2-7, the complete variable domain reads SQTIHQWPATLVQPVGSPLSLECTVEGTSNPNLYWYRQAAGRGLQLLFYSVGIGQISSEVPQNLSASRPQDRQFILSSKKLLLSDSGFYLCAWSARLAPKTYEQYFGPGTRLTVT.

V and J are TRBV28 and TRBJ2-7, with TRBD2 as a possible D gene (5 bases). This CDR3 comprises 12 residues. Germline V CDR1 and CDR2: MDHEN, SYDVKM. Trimming cost V 6 bases and J 7 bases, with 13 bases left between them. The CDR3 region is CASSPRTGEQYF. The CDR3 DNA reads as TGTGCCAGCAGCCCACGGACGGGAGAGCAGTACTTC.

The table lists this clone with a count of one. The J gene is TRBJ2-7, the V gene TRBV7-8; D not resolved. CDR1 SGHVS and CDR2 FQNEAQ come from the germline V gene. V was shortened by 2 bases and J by 6 bases, with 14 bases between the two germline ends. The CDR3 runs 14 residues. The CDR3 loop is CASSLSRGFGEQYF. In DNA, the CDR3 is TGTGCCAGCAGCTTATCAAGAGGTTTTGGCGAGCAGTACTTC.

This rearrangement joins TRBV28 to TRBJ1-1; the D is unclear. This CDR3 region has 15 residues. V was pared by 2 bases and J by 1 base, with 11 bases between. Germline CDR1 and CDR2: MDHEN and SYDVKM. The CDR3 DNA reads TGTGCCAGCAGTTTACGAGCAGGAGGGAACACTGAAGCTTTCTTT. Protein: CASSLRAGGNTEAFF.

The J gene is TRBJ1-5, the V gene TRBV6-1; D not certain. The CDR3 contains 15 residues. V was clipped by 8 bases and J by 0 bases, with 14 bases between them. Germline V lookup: CDR1 MNHNS, CDR2 SASEGT. The CDR3 coding sequence is TGTGCCAGCGCCAGCGAGGGTATTAGCAATCAGCCCCAGCATTTT. It codes for CASASEGISNQPQHF.

A note on this clone: Compared with germline, one end of the junction differs, possibly owing to a read error. This chain uses TRBV7-7 with TRBJ2-5; the D is unclear. The CDR3 has 14 amino acids. Germline CDR1 SSHAT, CDR2 FNYEAQ (reference sequence). The CDR3 sequence: CASSQTRVGETQYF. Here the CDR3 DNA reads TGTGCTAGCAGCCAAACCCGGGTTGGGGAGACCCAGTACTTC.

The genes are TRBV2 and TRBJ1-4; D gene ambiguous. The germline V gene encodes CDR1 SNHLY and CDR2 FYNNEI. The V gene lost 6 bases and the J gene lost 0 bases, with 5 bases spanning the gap. CDR3 length: 13 residues. The CDR3 DNA follows: TGTGCCAGCAGCACTACAACTAATGAAAAACTGTTTTTT. Translation gives CASSTTTNEKLFF.

The chain uses TRBV5-1 and TRBJ2-7; 7 bases line up with TRBD1. The CDR3 length is 15 residues. The V gene's germline CDR1 is SGHRS and CDR2 YFSETQ. Trimming cost V 4 bases and J 5 bases; bases outside gene matches: 12. The CDR3 sequence is CASSQTQGVNDEQYF. As DNA, the CDR3 is TGCGCCAGCAGCCAAACCCAGGGGGTCAACGACGAGCAGTACTTC. Supplemented by reference TRBV5-1 and TRBJ2-7, the full variable domain reads KAGVTQTPRYLIKTRGQQVTLSCSPISGHRSVSWYQQTPGQGLQFLFEYFSETQRNKGNFPGRFSGRQFSNSRSEMNVSTLELGDSALYLCASSQTQGVNDEQYFGPGTRLTVT.

This sequence joins TRBV27 and TRBJ1-2, with a weak D call TRBD1 (5 bases). This CDR3 is built from 10 residues. Trimming removed 6 bases at V and 6 bases at J, with 5 bases between. Per the germline V gene, CDR1 is MNHEY and CDR2 is SMNVEV (reference sequence). Written as DNA, the CDR3 is TGTGCCAGCAGAGGGGATGGCTACACCTTC. Protein: CASRGDGYTF.

The chain combines TRBV1 with TRBJ1-3; TRBD1 was called by the table and not checked on the DNA. TRBV1 is flagged as a pseudogene. The CDR3 totals 18 residues. The DNA of the CDR3 is TGCACCAGCAGCCAAAGGACAGTTAAACACTCCTCTGGAAACACCATATATTTT. As protein: CTSSQRTVKHSSGNTIYF.

The rearrangement joins TRBV11-2 to TRBJ2-7; D may be TRBD2 (5 bases). V gave up 1 base and J gave up 2 bases, with 9 bases separating them. CDR3 size: 14 residues. Germline assignment: CDR1 SGHAT and CDR2 FQNNGV. The CDR3 loop reads CASSLGGSTYEQYF. The CDR3 DNA sequence: TGTGCCAGCAGCTTAGGAGGGAGCACCTACGAGCAGTACTTC.

V and J are TRBV5-1 and TRBJ2-3, with a possible D match to TRBD1 (6 bases). This CDR3 is built from 15 residues. The V and J ends lost 4 bases and 5 bases respectively, with 17 bases between them. CDR1 and CDR2 (germline): SGHRS, YFSETQ. As DNA, the CDR3 is TGCGCCAGCAGCGTTTACAGGGTAGGAAGAGATACGCAGTATTTT. Its translation: CASSVYRVGRDTQYF.

V gene TRBV4-2 combines with J gene TRBJ2-1, with 9 bases matching TRBD2. J gave up 0 bases and V 3 bases, and 12 bases lay outside the gene matches. Germline values: CDR1 LGHNA, CDR2 YNFKEQ. CDR3 length: 19 amino acids. The CDR3 DNA sequence: TGTGCCAGCAGCCAGCCACTAGCGGGCGGCCCGAGCTCCTACAATGAGCAGTTCTTC. Its translation: CASSQPLAGGPSSYNEQFF.

This rearrangement joins TRBV30 to TRBJ1-5; D is unresolved. Trimming cost V 3 bases and J 4 bases, with 10 bases left between them. Germline V CDR1 and CDR2: GTSNPN, SVGIG (reference sequence). There are 13 residues in the CDR3. CDR3 loop: CAWRSEQNQPQHF. The CDR3, as DNA: TGTGCCTGGAGAAGTGAGCAAAATCAGCCCCAGCATTTT.

V usage is TRBV7-9 and J usage is TRBJ1-3; D gene unclear. This CDR3 is 15 amino acids long. CDR1 SEHNR and CDR2 FQNEAQ come from the germline V gene (reference sequence). The ends were cut back, 2 bases at V and 2 bases at J, with 10 bases in the middle. The CDR3 DNA sequence: TGTGCCAGCAGCTTAATAGGAGCTGCTGGAAACACCATATATTTT. This encodes CASSLIGAAGNTIYF.

This clone was recorded once. The V and J genes are TRBV27 and TRBJ1-5; 7 bases fit TRBD1. The CDR3 covers 13 residues. V lost 5 bases to trimming and J lost 5 bases; unmatched junction nucleotides: 3. The germline V gene has CDR1 MNHEY and CDR2 SMNVEV (reference sequence). The CDR3 DNA is TGTGCCAGCAGTATCGGGACAGATCAGCCCCAGCATTTT. It specifies CASSIGTDQPQHF.

The V and J genes are TRBV18 and TRBJ1-5; D not resolved. Germline V gene data show CDR1 as KGHSH and CDR2 as LQKENI. V was cut by 3 bases and J by 1 base, with 4 bases left in between. The CDR3 consists of 13 residues. The CDR3 protein is CASSPESNQPQHF. CDR3 nucleotide sequence: TGTGCCAGCTCACCTGAGAGCAATCAGCCCCAGCATTTT.

The chain is built from TRBV7-6 and TRBJ2-7, with unresolved D. V lost 2 bases and J 5 bases, leaving 7 bases between the germline ends. There are 12 residues in the CDR3. Germline assignment: CDR1 SGHVS and CDR2 FNYEAQ. The CDR3 DNA sequence: TGTGCCAGCAGCTTATCGCTAAACGAGCAGTACTTC. Translation: CASSLSLNEQYF.

The chain has TRBV6-6 and TRBJ2-2, with 11 positions matching TRBD2. From germline, CDR1 is MNHNY and CDR2 SVGAGI (reference sequence). This CDR3 is 16 amino acids long. V lost 4 bases, J lost 1 base, and 2 bases stayed unmatched. The CDR3 here is CASSFGTSGNTGELFF. CDR3 nucleotides: TGTGCCAGCAGTTTCGGGACTAGCGGGAACACCGGGGAGCTGTTTTTT.

The rearrangement links TRBV19 to TRBJ2-3; 13 positions match TRBD2. CDR3 length: 16 amino acids. Per the germline V gene, CDR1 is LNHDA and CDR2 is SQIVND (reference sequence). The ends lost 5 bases at V and 3 bases at J; junction bases unmatched: 5. DNA of the CDR3: TGTGCCAGTAGTTCCAGGACTAGCGGGAGAACAGATACGCAGTATTTT. It translates to CASSSRTSGRTDTQYF.

The chain links TRBV19 to TRBJ1-1; D is uncertain. The CDR3 runs to 17 residues. Germline V gene lookup returns CDR1 LNHDA and CDR2 SQIVND (reference sequence). Trimming shortened V by 3 bases and J by 4 bases, and 21 bases separated the two germline ends. The CDR3 here is CASSMSHRRTVGTEAFF. The CDR3 DNA reads as TGTGCCAGTAGTATGTCGCACAGACGAACTGTAGGCACTGAAGCTTTCTTT.

The rearrangement uses TRBV7-9 and TRBJ2-3; 10 bases agree with TRBD2. The CDR3 is 16 residues long. Germline trimming cut 5 bases from V and 3 bases from J; bases unmatched to any gene: 8. CDR1 and CDR2 (germline): SEHNR, FQNEAQ (reference sequence). The DNA of the CDR3 is TGTGCCAGCAGCCCCCGTAGCGGGAGGACTACAGATACGCAGTATTTT. Translated: CASSPRSGRTTDTQYF.

The rearrangement uses TRBV5-4 and TRBJ2-5; 7 bases are a match to TRBD1. With 0 bases clipped from V and 5 bases from J, the junction kept 4 bases outside the gene matches. This CDR3 spans 14 amino acids. Germline CDR1 and CDR2: SGHNT and YYREEE (reference sequence). The CDR3 DNA is TGTGCCAGCAGCTTGGTAGGGGGCTTGGAGACCCAGTACTTC. It is translated as CASSLVGGLETQYF.

The chain uses TRBV6-1 and TRBJ2-7; 7 bases match TRBD1. V was pared by 7 bases and J by 4 bases, with 10 bases of the junction left unmatched. This CDR3 is built from 14 residues. In germline, CDR1 is MNHNS, CDR2 SASEGT. The CDR3 loop reads CASTETGLGYEQYF. The CDR3 coding sequence is TGTGCCAGCACCGAGACAGGGCTAGGGTACGAGCAGTACTTC.

The V and J genes are TRBV28 and TRBJ2-7, with 9 bases identical to TRBD2. The germline CDR1 and CDR2 sequences are MDHEN and SYDVKM. V trimming: 7 bases; J trimming: 3 bases; junction bases outside the gene matches: 4. The CDR3 is 13 amino acids. DNA of the CDR3: TGTGCCAGCATATCGACTAGCGGCTACGAGCAGTACTTC. It encodes CASISTSGYEQYF.